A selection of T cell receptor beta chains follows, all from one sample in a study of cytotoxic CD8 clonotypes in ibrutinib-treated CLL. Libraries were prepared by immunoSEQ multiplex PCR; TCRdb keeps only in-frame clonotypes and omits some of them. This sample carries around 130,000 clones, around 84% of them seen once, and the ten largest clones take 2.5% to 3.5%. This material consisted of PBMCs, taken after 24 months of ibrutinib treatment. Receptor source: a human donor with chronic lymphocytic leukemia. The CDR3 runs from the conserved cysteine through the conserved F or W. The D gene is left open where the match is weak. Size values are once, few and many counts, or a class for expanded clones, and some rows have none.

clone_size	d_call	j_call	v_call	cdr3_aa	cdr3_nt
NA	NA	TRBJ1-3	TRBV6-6	CASRPGGSGNTIYF	TGTGCCAGCAGGCCCGGGGGCTCTGGAAACACCATATATTTT
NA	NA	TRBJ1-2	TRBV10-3	CAISEGGADGYTF	TGTGCCATCAGTGAGGGGGGGGCAGATGGCTACACCTTC
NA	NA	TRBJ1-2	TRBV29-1	CSVPDSGGDGYTF	TGCAGCGTCCCGGACAGTGGGGGCGATGGCTACACCTTC
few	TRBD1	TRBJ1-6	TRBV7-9	CASSAQGVSSPLHF	TGTGCCAGCAGCGCCCAGGGGGTAAGCTCACCCCTCCACTTT
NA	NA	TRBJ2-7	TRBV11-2	CASRRGAWQYF	TGTGCCAGCCGGCGGGGCGCTTGGCAGTACTTC
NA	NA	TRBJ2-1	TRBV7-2	CASSFPGNEQFF	TGTGCCAGCAGCTTCCCGGGCAATGAGCAGTTCTTC
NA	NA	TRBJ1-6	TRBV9	CASSVKAEGSPLHF	TGTGCCAGCAGCGTGAAGGCCGAGGGTTCACCCCTCCACTTT
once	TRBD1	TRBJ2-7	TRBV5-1	CASSLTGGTYEQYF	TGCGCCAGCAGCTTGACAGGGGGGACCTACGAGCAGTACTTC
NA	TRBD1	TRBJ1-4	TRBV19	CASSDRTGATNEKLFF	TGTGCCAGTAGTGATCGGACAGGGGCAACTAATGAAAAACTGTTTTTT
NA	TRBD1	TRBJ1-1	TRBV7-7	CASSEHEGQMAFF	TGTGCCAGCAGCGAACACGAGGGACAGATGGCTTTCTTT
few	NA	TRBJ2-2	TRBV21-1	CASKWNGLKNTGELFF	TGTGCCAGCAAGTGGAACGGCTTAAAGAACACCGGGGAGCTGTTTTTT
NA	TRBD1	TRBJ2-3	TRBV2	CASTAGTVSTDTQYF	TGTGCCAGCACCGCCGGGACAGTTAGCACAGATACGCAGTATTTT
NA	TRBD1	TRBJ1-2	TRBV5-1	CASSRDRVTTNYGYTF	TGCGCCAGCAGCCGGGACAGGGTGACGACTAACTATGGCTACACCTTC
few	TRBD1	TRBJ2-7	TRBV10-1	CATQKDRGREQYF	TGCGCCACTCAGAAGGACAGGGGAAGGGAGCAGTACTTC
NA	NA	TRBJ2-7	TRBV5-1	CASSPDSSYEQYF	TGCGCCAGCAGCCCAGATAGCTCCTACGAGCAGTACTTC
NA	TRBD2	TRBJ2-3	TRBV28	CASSLGWTSGGHRTDTQYF	TGTGCCAGCAGTTTGGGGTGGACTAGCGGGGGGCACCGCACAGATACGCAGTATTTT
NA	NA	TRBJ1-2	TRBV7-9	CASSLSWAGNYGYTF	TGTGCCAGCAGCTTAAGTTGGGCAGGGAACTATGGCTACACCTTC
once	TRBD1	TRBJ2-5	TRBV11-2	CASSSRDRVGTQYF	TGTGCCAGCAGCTCGAGGGACAGGGTCGGGACCCAGTACTTC
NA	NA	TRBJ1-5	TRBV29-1	CSVRGFGQPQHF	TGCAGCGTAAGGGGATTTGGTCAGCCCCAGCATTTT
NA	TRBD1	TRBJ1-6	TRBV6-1	CASGDRGGSPLHF	TGTGCCAGCGGCGACAGGGGAGGTTCACCCCTCCACTTT
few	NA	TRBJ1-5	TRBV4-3	CASSQDRGNQPQHF	TGCGCCAGCAGCCAAGATCGGGGGAATCAGCCCCAGCATTTT
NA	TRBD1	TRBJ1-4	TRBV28	CASSSQTGQAEKLFF	TGTGCCAGCAGTTCACAGACAGGGCAGGCTGAAAAACTGTTTTTT
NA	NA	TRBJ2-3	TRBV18	CASSPTRDFSDTQYF	TGTGCCAGCTCACCCACTCGGGACTTCTCGGATACGCAGTATTTT
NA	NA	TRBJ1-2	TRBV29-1	CSVEGPYGYTF	TGCAGCGTTGAAGGCCCCTATGGCTACACCTTC
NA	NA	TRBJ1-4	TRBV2	CASSVRRNEKLFF	TGTGCCAGCAGCGTCCGGAGGAATGAAAAACTGTTTTTT
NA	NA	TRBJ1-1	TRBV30	CAWSLLYGAFF	TGTGCCTGGAGTCTACTATATGGGGCTTTCTTT
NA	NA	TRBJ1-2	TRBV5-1	CASSLGGATNYGYTF	TGCGCCAGCAGCTTGGGTGGAGCGACTAACTATGGCTACACCTTC
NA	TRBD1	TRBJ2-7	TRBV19	CASSIFGQGDYEQYF	TGTGCCAGTAGTATATTCGGGCAGGGGGACTACGAGCAGTACTTC
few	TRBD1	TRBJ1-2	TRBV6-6	CASSYAPDRGDGYTF	TGTGCCAGCAGTTACGCACCTGACAGGGGGGATGGCTACACCTTC
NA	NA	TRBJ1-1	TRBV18	CASSRGAGLNTEAFF	TGTGCCAGCTCACGGGGTGCGGGTTTGAACACTGAAGCTTTCTTT
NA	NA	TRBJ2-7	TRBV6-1	CASSQAVSYEQYF	TGTGCCAGCAGCCAAGCCGTATCCTACGAGCAGTACTTC
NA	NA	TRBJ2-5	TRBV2	CASSRPYQETQYF	TGTGCCAGCAGCCGTCCGTACCAAGAGACCCAGTACTTC
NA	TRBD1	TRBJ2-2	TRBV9	CASSVATTGAYTGELFF	TGTGCCAGCAGCGTAGCTACGACAGGGGCCTACACCGGGGAGCTGTTTTTT
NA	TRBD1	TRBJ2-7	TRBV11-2	CASSKNLGGASQIYEQYF	TGTGCCAGCAGTAAAAACCTAGGGGGCGCTTCTCAAATTTACGAGCAGTACTTC
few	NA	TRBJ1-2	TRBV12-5	CASGLPFYGYTF	TGTGCTAGTGGTTTGCCCTTCTATGGCTACACCTTC
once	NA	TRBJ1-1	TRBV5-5	CASSLALLGGWAFF	TGTGCCAGCAGCTTGGCCTTACTGGGAGGGTGGGCTTTCTTT
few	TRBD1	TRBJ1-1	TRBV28	CASSLGQGGAFF	TGTGCCAGCAGCTTGGGACAGGGGGGAGCTTTCTTT
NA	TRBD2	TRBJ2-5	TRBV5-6	CASSPLLAGGPETQYF	TGTGCCAGCAGCCCGCTCCTAGCGGGGGGGCCGGAGACCCAGTACTTC
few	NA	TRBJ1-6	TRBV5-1	CASSLPGNNSPLHF	TGCGCCAGCAGCTTACCAGGGAATAATTCACCCCTCCACTTT
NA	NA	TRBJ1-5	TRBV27	CASSLTGTGNQPQHF	TGTGCCAGCAGTCTCACAGGGACGGGCAATCAGCCCCAGCATTTT
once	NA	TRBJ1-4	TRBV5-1	CASSSLTGGGELFF	TGCGCCAGCAGCTCCTTGACGGGAGGGGGGGAACTGTTTTTT
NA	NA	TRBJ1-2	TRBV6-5	CASSRTGNYGYTF	TGTGCCAGCAGCCGAACAGGAAACTATGGCTACACCTTC